This T cell receptor (beta chain) derives from a study of T cell responses to AZD1222 COVID-19 vaccine. Findings and caveats of the study: AZD1222 recipients seropositive at baseline numbered only five to seven. Among vaccine-associated CD4 TCRs, coverage spanned spike, with dominance at 160-218 and 743-854.

Generated by immunoSEQ multiplex PCR, the TCRdb table keeps only in-frame clones and is missing some. The sample yields some 25,000 clones, 70% to 90% seen once. Second-dose groups at about 4 or about 12 weeks were pooled. This CDR3 has 13 residues. A note on this clone: Its antigen is currently unknown.

Sequences were derived from peripheral blood, sampled 28 days after the second AZD1222 dose. This sequence was found in an adult who received the AZD1222 COVID-19 vaccine. This chain connects TRBV21-1 to TRBJ2-3. TRBV21-1 is annotated as a pseudogene. The CDR3 DNA reads as TGTGCCAGCAGCAAATCCAGGGAGGATACGCAGTATTTT. It yields the protein CASSKSREDTQYF.